The source of this T cell receptor beta chain is a study of blood T cell repertoires in COVID-19. Trimming shortened V by 7 bases and J by 6 bases, and 13 bases separated the two germline ends. Per germline, CDR1 SGHRS and CDR2 YFSETQ. The CDR3 consists of 13 residues. Per the authors' pipeline: Reference gene primers were amplified, and this amplification served to estimate nucleated cell counts. Data came from immunoSEQ multiplex PCR; TCRdb stores just in-frame clones and leaves some out. V, J and clone size were drawn from that table, and D and trimming were deduced from the DNA. The sample consists of about 48,000 clones, about 86% of them appearing once.

Sequenced sample: peripheral blood. The origin of this receptor is an elderly woman with acute or convalescent COVID-19. The chain has TRBV5-1 and TRBJ2-2; no clear D. DNA of the CDR3: TGCGCCAGCGAGGATAGGCTGGCCGGGGAGCTGTTTTTT. Translation: CASEDRLAGELFF.